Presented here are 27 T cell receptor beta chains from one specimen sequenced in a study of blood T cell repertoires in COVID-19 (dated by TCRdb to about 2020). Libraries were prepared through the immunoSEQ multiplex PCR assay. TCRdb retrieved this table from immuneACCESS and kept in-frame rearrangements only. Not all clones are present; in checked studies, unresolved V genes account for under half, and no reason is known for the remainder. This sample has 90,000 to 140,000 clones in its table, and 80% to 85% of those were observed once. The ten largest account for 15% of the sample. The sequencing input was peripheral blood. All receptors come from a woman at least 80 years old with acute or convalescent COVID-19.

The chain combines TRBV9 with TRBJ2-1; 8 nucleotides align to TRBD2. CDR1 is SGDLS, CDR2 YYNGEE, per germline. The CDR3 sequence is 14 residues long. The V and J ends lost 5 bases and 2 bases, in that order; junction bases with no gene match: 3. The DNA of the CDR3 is TGTGCCAGCAGACCAGCGGGGGCCTACAATGAGCAGTTCTTC. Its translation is CASRPAGAYNEQFF.

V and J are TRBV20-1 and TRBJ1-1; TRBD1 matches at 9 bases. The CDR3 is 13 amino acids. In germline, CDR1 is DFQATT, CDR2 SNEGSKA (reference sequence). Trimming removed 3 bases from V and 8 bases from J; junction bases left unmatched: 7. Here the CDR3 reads CSASLTGTGEAFF. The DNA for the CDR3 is TGCAGTGCTAGTCTCACCGGGACAGGGGAAGCTTTCTTT.

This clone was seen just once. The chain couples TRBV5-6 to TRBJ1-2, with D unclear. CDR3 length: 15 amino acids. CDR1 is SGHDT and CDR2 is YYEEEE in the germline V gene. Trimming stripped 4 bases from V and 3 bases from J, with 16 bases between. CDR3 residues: CASSLDHLLDYGYTF. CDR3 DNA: TGTGCCAGCAGCCTAGACCACCTCCTAGACTATGGCTACACCTTC.

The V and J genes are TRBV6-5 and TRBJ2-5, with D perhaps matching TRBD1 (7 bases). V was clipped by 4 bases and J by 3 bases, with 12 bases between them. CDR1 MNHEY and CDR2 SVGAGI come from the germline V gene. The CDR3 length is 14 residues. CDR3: CASSWRGLEETQYF. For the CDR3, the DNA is TGTGCCAGCAGTTGGAGGGGGCTAGAAGAGACCCAGTACTTC.

This CDR3 reads CASSHLRGTNSGNTIYF. The CDR3 DNA sequence: TGTGCCAGCAGCCACCTTAGGGGGACAAACTCTGGAAACACCATATATTTT. This rearrangement joins TRBV3-1 (or the pseudogene TRBV3-2) to TRBJ1-3, with D maybe TRBD1 (6 bases). Trimming shortened V by 3 bases and J by 0 bases, and 15 bases separated the two germline ends. Looked up from germline, CDR1 is LGHDT and CDR2 is YNNKEL (reference sequence). The CDR3 is 17 residues long.

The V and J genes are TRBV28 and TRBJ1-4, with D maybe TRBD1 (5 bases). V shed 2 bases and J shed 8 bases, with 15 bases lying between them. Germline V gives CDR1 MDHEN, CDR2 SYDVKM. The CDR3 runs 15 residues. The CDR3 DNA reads TGTGCCAGCAGTTTAGCCCAGAGGGGAGGAGAAAAACTGTTTTTT. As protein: CASSLAQRGGEKLFF.

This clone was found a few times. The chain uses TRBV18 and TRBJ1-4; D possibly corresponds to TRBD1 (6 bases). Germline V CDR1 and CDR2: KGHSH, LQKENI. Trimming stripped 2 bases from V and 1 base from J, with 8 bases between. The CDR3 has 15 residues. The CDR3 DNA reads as TGTGCCAGCTCACCAATCAGGGGAACTAATGAAAAACTGTTTTTT. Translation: CASSPIRGTNEKLFF.

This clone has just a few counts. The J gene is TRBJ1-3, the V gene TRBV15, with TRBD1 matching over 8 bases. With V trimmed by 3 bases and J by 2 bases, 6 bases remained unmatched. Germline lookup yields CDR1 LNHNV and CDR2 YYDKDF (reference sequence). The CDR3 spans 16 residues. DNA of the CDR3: TGTGCCACCAGCAGGGTCAGGGGGCGCACTGGAAACACCATATATTTT. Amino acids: CATSRVRGRTGNTIYF.

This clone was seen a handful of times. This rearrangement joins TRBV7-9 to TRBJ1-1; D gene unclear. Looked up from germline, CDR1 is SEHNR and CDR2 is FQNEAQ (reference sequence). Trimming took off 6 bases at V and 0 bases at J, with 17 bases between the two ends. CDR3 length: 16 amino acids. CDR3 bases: TGTGCCAGCAGTCCACTTACCCTCAGGATGAACACTGAAGCTTTCTTT. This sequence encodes CASSPLTLRMNTEAFF.

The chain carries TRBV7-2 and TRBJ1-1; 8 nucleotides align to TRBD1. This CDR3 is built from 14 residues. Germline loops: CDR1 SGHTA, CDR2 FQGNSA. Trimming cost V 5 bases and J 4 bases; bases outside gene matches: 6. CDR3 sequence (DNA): TGTGCCAGCAGCCTTTGGACAGGGTTCACTGAAGCTTTCTTT. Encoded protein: CASSLWTGFTEAFF.

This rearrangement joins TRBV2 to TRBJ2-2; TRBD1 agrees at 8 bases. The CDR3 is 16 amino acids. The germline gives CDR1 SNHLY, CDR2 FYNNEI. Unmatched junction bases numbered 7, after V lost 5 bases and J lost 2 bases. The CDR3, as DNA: TGTGCCAGCAGTCCCGACAGGGGCTTTAACACCGGGGAGCTGTTTTTT. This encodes CASSPDRGFNTGELFF. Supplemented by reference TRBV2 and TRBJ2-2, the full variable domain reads EPEVTQTPSHQVTQMGQEVILRCVPISNHLYFYWYRQILGQKVEFLVSFYNNEISEKSEIFDDQFSVERPDGSNFTLKIRSTKLEDSAMYFCASSPDRGFNTGELFFGEGSRLTVL.

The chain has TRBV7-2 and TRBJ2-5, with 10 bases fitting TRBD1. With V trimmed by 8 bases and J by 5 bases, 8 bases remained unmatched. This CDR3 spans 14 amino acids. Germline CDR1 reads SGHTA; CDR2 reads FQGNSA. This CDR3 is CASLPRTGGETQYF. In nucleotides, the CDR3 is TGTGCCAGCCTACCCCGGACAGGGGGTGAGACCCAGTACTTC.

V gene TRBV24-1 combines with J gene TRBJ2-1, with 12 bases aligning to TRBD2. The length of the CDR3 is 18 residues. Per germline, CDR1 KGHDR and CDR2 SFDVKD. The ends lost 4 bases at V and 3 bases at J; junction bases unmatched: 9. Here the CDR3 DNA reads TGTGCCACCAGTGACGCGCCTAGCGGGAGGGCCCTCTACAATGAGCAGTTCTTC. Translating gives CATSDAPSGRALYNEQFF.

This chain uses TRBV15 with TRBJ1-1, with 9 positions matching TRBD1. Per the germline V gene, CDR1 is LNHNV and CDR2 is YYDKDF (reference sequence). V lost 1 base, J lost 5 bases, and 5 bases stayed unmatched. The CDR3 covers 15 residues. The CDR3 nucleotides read TGTGCCACCAGCAGAGCTCCGACAGGGGGGACTGAAGCTTTCTTT. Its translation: CATSRAPTGGTEAFF.

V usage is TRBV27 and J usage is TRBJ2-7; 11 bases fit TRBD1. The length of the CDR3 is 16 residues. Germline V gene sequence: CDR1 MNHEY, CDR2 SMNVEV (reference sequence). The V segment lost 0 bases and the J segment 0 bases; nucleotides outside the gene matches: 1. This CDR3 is CASSLSGQGGSYEQYF. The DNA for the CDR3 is TGTGCCAGCAGTTTATCGGGACAGGGGGGCTCCTACGAGCAGTACTTC.

CDR3 DNA: TGCGCCAGCACCCCCACAGGTGACGGTCGAAACACCATATATTTT. Its protein product is CASTPTGDGRNTIYF. The rearrangement joins TRBV5-1 to TRBJ1-3, with a weak D call TRBD1 (5 bases). Trimming left V 6 bases short and J 5 bases short, with 18 bases between. Germline loops: CDR1 SGHRS, CDR2 YFSETQ. The CDR3 is made up of 15 amino acids.

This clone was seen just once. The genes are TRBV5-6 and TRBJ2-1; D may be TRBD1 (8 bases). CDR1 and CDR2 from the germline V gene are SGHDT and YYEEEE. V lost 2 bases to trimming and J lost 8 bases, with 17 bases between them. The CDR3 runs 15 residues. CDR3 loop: CASSFMDRAGDEQFF. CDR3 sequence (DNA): TGTGCCAGCAGCTTCATGGACAGGGCGGGGGATGAGCAGTTCTTC.

DNA for the CDR3: TGCGCCAGCACTCCGACAGGGGGTGAAGATGGCTACACCTTC. Translating it yields CASTPTGGEDGYTF. The gene calls are TRBV5-1 and TRBJ1-2, with 9 bases that match TRBD1. Per the germline V gene, CDR1 is SGHRS and CDR2 is YFSETQ. The V and J ends lost 6 bases and 6 bases, in that order; junction bases with no gene match: 9. This CDR3 spans 14 amino acids.

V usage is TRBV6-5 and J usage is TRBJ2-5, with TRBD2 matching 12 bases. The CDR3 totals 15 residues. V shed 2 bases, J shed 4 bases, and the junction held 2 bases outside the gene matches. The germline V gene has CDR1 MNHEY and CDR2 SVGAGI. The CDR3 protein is CASSYGGLAGETQYF. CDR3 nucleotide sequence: TGTGCCAGCAGTTACGGGGGACTAGCGGGAGAGACCCAGTACTTC.

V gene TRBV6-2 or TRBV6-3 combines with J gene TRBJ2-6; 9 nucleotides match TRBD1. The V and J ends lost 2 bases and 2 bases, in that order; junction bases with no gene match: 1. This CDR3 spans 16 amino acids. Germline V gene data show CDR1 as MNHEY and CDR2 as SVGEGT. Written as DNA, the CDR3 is TGTGCCAGCAGTTACCGGGACAGGGCTGGGGCCAACGTCCTGACTTTC. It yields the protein CASSYRDRAGANVLTF.

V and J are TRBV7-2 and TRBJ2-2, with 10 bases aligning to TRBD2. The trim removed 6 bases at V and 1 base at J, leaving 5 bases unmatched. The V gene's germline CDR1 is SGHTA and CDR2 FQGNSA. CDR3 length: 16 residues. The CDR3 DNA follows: TGTGCCAGCAGGTTAAGACTAGCGGGGAACACCGGGGAGCTGTTTTTT. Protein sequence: CASRLRLAGNTGELFF.

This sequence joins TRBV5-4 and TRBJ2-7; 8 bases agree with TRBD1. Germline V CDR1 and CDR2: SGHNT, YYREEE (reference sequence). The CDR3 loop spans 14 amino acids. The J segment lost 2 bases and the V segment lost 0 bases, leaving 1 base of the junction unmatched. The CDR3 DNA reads TGTGCCAGCAGCTTGGGGGACAGGACCTACGAGCAGTACTTC. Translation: CASSLGDRTYEQYF.

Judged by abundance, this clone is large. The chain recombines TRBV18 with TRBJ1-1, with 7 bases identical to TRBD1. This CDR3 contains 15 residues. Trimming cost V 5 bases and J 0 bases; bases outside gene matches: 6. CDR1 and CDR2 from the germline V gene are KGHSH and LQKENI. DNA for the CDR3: TGTGCCAGCTCAGCTCCGGGACAGATGAACACTGAAGCTTTCTTT. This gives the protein CASSAPGQMNTEAFF.

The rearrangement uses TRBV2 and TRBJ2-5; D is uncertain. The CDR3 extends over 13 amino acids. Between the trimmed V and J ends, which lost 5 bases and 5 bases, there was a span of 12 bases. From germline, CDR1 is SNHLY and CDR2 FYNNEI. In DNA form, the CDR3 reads TGTGCCAGCAGTTCCGAGGCCGACGAGACCCAGTACTTC. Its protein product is CASSSEADETQYF.

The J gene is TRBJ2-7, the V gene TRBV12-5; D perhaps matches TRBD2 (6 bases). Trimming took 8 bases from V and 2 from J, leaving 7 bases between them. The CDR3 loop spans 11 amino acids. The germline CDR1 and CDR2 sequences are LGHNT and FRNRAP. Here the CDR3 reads CASPGAYEQYF. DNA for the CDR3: TGTGCTAGTCCGGGGGCCTACGAGCAGTACTTC.

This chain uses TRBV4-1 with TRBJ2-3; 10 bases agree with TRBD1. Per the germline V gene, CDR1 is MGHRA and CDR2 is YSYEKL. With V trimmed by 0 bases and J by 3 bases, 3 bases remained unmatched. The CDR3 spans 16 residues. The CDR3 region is CASSQETGQGTDTQYF. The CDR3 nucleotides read TGCGCCAGCAGCCAAGAGACGGGACAGGGGACAGATACGCAGTATTTT.

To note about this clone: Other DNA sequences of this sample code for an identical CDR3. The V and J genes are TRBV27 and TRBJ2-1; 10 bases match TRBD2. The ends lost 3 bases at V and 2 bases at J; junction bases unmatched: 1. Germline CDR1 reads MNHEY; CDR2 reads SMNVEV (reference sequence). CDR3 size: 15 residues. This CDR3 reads CASSFGLAAYNEQFF. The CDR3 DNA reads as TGTGCCAGCAGTTTCGGACTAGCGGCCTACAATGAGCAGTTCTTC.